This T cell receptor beta chain was identified in a study of OX40 agonist ivuxolimab in advanced cancers. Assay: immunoSEQ multiplex PCR; the TCRdb copy retains only in-frame clones and omits some. The table lists tens of thousands of clones, roughly 90% of them singletons. This clone was seen a handful of times. Its ends do not fully match the called genes, so a read error is possible. Germline V gene lookup returns CDR1 SSHAT and CDR2 FNYEAQ (reference sequence). This CDR3 contains 13 residues. Sequencing used CD4+ or CD8+ T cells sorted from blood, obtained in a trial of the OX40 agonist ivuxolimab. The gene calls are TRBV7-7 and TRBJ2-3; D call uncertain. This TCR was sampled from an adult with an advanced solid tumor such as melanoma, head and neck, liver or kidney cancer. This CDR3 is CASSIALTDTQYF. The DNA for the CDR3 is TGTGCTAGCAGCATAGCCCTCACAGATACGCAGTATTTT. The entire variable domain, with the rest obtained from reference TRBV7-7 and TRBJ2-3, is as follows: GAGVSQSPRYKVTKRGQDVTLRCDPISSHATLYWYQQALGQGPEFLTYFNYEAQPDKSGLPSDRFSAERPEGSISTLTIQRTEQRDSAMYRCASSIALTDTQYFGPGTRLTVL.